This note documents a single T cell receptor beta chain sequence. The antigen is not known. From germline, CDR1 is SEHNR and CDR2 FQNEAQ (reference sequence). J was trimmed by 7 bases and V by 5 bases; bases with no gene match: 5. The CDR3 has 13 amino acids. The data stem from a study of cytomegalovirus exposure and HLA in healthy donors. This cohort consisted of healthy bone marrow donors. Study-wide results and caveats: Previous analysis showed most TCR beta V segments were productive about 90% or about 30% of the time. Analysis was carried out at a later point, and it linked a missense DCLRE1C variant to TCR beta V- and J-gene trimming.

Researchers ran the PCR with 60 Vbeta and 13 Jbeta primers. This table comes from immunoSEQ multiplex PCR, and its TCRdb copy is limited to in-frame clones, with some not included. The table for this sample gives about 170,000 clones. Sequencing was done on a sample of PBMCs. This receptor was taken from a woman in her late teens or twenties in good health and CMV-seropositive. J is TRBJ1-2 and V is TRBV7-9; 9 bases agree with TRBD1. The CDR3 protein is CASSAQGALGYTF. In DNA, the CDR3 is TGTGCCAGCAGCGCACAGGGGGCGCTTGGCTACACCTTC.